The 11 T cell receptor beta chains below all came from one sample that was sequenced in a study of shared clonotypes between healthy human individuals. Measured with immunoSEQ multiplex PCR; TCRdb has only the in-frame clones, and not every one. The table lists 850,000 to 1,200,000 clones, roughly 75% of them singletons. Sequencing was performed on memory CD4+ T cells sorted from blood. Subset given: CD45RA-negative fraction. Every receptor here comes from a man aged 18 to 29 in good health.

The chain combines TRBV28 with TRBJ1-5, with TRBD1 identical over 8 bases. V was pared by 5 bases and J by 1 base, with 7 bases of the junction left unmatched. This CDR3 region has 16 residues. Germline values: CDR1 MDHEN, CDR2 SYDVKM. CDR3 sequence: CASSPRTGSSNQPQHF. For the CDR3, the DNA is TGTGCCAGCAGTCCGAGGACAGGGTCGAGCAATCAGCCCCAGCATTTT.

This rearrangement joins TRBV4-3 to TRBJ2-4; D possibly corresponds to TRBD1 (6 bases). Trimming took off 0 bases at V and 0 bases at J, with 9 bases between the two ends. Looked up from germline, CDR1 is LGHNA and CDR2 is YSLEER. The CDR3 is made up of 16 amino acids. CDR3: CASSQDIGGAKNIQYF. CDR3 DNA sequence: TGCGCCAGCAGCCAAGATATAGGGGGAGCCAAAAACATTCAGTACTTC.

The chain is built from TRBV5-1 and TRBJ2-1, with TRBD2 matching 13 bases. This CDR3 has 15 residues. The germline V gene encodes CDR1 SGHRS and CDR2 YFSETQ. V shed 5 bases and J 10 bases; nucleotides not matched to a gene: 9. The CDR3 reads CASSQTSGGPREQFF. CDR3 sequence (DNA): TGCGCCAGCAGTCAGACTAGCGGGGGGCCCAGGGAGCAGTTCTTC.

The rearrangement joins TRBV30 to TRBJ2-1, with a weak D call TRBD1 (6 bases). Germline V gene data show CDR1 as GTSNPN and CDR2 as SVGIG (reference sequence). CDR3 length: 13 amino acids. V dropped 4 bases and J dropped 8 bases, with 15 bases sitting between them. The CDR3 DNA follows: TGTGCCTGGACCGCCGGAAAGGGGGATGAGCAGTTCTTC. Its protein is CAWTAGKGDEQFF.

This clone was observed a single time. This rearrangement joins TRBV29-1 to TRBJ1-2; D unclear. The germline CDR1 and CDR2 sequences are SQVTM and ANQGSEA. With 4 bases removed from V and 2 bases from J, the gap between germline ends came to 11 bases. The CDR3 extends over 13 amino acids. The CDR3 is CSVAPQSNYGYTF. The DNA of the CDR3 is TGCAGCGTTGCCCCCCAGTCAAACTATGGCTACACCTTC.

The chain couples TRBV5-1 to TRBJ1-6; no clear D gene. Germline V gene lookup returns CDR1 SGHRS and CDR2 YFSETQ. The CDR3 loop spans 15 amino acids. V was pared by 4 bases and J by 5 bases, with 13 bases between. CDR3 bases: TGCGCCAGCAGCCTCCGTAATTCGGATAATTCACCCCTCCACTTT. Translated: CASSLRNSDNSPLHF.

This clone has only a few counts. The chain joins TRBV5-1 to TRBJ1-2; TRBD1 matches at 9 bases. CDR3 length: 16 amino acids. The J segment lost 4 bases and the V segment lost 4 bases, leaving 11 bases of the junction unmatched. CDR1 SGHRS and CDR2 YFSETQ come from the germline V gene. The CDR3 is CASSVAPGQGAYGYTF. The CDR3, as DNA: TGCGCCAGCAGCGTCGCCCCGGGACAGGGAGCCTATGGCTACACCTTC.

In nucleotides, the CDR3 is TGTGCCAGCAGCCCTCGGGGCAGGCAGAACACCGGGGAGCTGTTTTTT. Its translation: CASSPRGRQNTGELFF. This chain joins TRBV7-9 and TRBJ2-2, with D perhaps given as TRBD1 or TRBD2 (5 bases each). Germline V gives CDR1 SEHNR, CDR2 FQNEAQ (reference sequence). Between the trimmed V and J ends, which lost 5 bases and 1 base, there was a span of 14 bases. The length of the CDR3 is 16 residues. The full variable domain, completed using reference TRBV7-9 and TRBJ2-2, is DTGVSQNPRHKITKRGQNVTFRCDPISEHNRLYWYRQTLGQGPEFLTYFQNEAQLEKSRLLSDRFSAERPKGSFSTLEIQRTEQGDSAMYLCASSPRGRQNTGELFFGEGSRLTVL.

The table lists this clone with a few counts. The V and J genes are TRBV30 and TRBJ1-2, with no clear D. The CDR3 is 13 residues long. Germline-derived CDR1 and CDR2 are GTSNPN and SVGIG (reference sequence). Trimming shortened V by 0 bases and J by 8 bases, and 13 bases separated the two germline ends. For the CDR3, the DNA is TGTGCCTGGAGTGTACGGGCGGAGGAAGGCTACACCTTC. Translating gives CAWSVRAEEGYTF.

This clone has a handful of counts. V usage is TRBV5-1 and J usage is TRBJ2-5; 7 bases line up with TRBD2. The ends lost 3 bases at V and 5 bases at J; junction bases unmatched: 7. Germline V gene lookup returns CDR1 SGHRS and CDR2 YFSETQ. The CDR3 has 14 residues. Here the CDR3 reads CASSYRGGEETQYF. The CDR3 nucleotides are TGCGCCAGCAGCTACCGGGGAGGGGAGGAGACCCAGTACTTC.

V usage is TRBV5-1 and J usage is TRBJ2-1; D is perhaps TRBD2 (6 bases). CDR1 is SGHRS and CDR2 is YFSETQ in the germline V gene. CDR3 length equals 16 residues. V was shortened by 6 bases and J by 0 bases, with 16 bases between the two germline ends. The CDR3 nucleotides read TGCGCCAGCACCGCAGCGGGTCCGAGCTCCTACAATGAGCAGTTCTTC. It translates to CASTAAGPSSYNEQFF.